The entry that follows covers one TCR beta chain sequence. This clone's antigen is unknown. No base-level quality is on record; no much larger clone is a single base apart. This entry belongs to a study of OX40 agonist ivuxolimab in advanced cancers. Background on the whole study: Ivuxolimab was a fully human IgG2 agonistic monoclonal antibody targeting the costimulatory receptor OX40 (CD134). The paper describes the monotherapy dose-escalation part (N = 52 patients) of the phase I trial of ivuxolimab. Prior anti-PD-1, anti-PD-L1 or anti-CTLA-4 therapy was permitted, and 40% to 50% of dose-escalation patients had received checkpoint inhibitors. Three dose-escalation patients achieved partial responses, one with hepatocellular carcinoma and two with cutaneous melanoma. The point of sequencing TCRbeta in the periphery was to test whether ivuxolimab changed TCR sequence diversity and drove clonal T-cell expansion. Intravenous ivuxolimab was administered to patients every 2 weeks at six dose levels: 0.01, 0.1, 0.3, 1.5, 3 and 10 mg/kg. In the dose-escalation cohort, 70% to 90% of patients were male, and the mean age was roughly 56 years with a range of about 20 to 80. Among the roughly 52 dose-escalation patients, around 19 had hepatocellular carcinoma, 15 or so melanoma, 9 renal cell carcinoma and 9 head and neck cancer. Overall study results and their limits: Low levels of normalized T-cell clonal expansion were also seen in some patients who did not respond. After ivuxolimab, expanded clones were on average more numerous among CD8+ T cells than among CD4+ T cells. The antigen specificity of the peripheral T cells that underwent clonal expansion was not determined. In the 0.1-3.0 mg/kg groups, partial responders were among the patients with the lowest normalized peripheral clonal expansion, particularly in CD8+ T cells. At doses of 0.1 to 3.0 mg/kg, clonal expansion of both CD4+ and CD8+ blood T cells was observed from baseline to week 6.

Patients with autoimmune disease history or receiving systemic immunosuppression were excluded from the trial. Peripheral blood for TCR sequencing was collected from all dose cohorts at baseline, on cycle 4 day 1, and on cycle 7 day 1. The samples were drawn from a first-in-human, open-label, multicenter phase I dose-escalation trial of ivuxolimab. Adults with locally advanced or metastatic melanoma, renal cell, hepatocellular, or head and neck squamous cell carcinoma were enrolled in the trial. Before TCR sequencing, CD4+ and CD8+ T cells were separately sorted from peripheral blood. To sequence the TCRbeta CDR3 region, genomic DNA was isolated from the sorted cells. The immunoSEQ Assay was used to sequence the TCRbeta CDR3 regions. Held by TCRdb, this immuneACCESS table contains in-frame sequences only and omits some clones. Under half of the omission traces to an unresolved V gene where checked; the cause of the rest is unknown. The sample table shows 50,000 to 65,000 clones, and 89% are seen once. Around 12% of the sample is held by the ten biggest clonotypes.

Sequencing was performed on CD4+ or CD8+ T cells sorted from blood, taken in a trial of the OX40 agonist ivuxolimab. This receptor was obtained from an adult with an advanced solid tumor such as melanoma, head and neck, liver or kidney cancer.

Here the CDR3 is given as CASHQVRGLSTDTQYF. The DNA sequence reads TGTGCCAGCCACCAAGTACGCGGGCTTAGCACAGATACGCAGTATTTT. The sequence joins TRBV27 to TRBJ2-3; TRBD2 is perhaps the D gene, given 5 matching bases. CDR1 and CDR2 (MNHEY, SMNVEV) derive from the germline V gene (reference sequence). A distance of 18 bases separates the germline ends of V and J, which lose 8 bases and 0 bases respectively. The CDR3 spans 16 residues, from the cysteine through the phenylalanine. Only CDR3 DNA is held: 48 bases, read in frame from base 1.